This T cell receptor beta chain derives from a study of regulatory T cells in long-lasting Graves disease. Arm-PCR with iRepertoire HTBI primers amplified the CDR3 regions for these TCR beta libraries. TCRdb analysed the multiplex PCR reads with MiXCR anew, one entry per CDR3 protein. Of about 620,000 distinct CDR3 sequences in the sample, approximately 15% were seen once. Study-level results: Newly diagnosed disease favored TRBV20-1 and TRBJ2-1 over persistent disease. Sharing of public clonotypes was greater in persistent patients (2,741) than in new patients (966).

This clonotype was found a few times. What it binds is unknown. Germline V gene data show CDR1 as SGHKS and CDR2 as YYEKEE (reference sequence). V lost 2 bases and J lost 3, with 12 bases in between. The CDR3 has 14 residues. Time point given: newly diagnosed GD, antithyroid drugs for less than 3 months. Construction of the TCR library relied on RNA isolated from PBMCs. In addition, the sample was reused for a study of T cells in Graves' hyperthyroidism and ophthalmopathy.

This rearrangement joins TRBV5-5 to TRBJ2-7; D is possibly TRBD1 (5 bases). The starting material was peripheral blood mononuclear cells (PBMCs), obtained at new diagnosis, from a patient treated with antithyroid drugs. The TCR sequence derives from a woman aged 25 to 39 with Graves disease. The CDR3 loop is CASSFQGSNYEQYF. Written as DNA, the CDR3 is TGTGCCAGCAGCTTCCAGGGTTCCAACTACGAGCAGTACTTC.